The present T cell receptor delta chain was sequenced within a study of γδ T cells in repeated Plasmodium falciparum infection. Study conclusions and caveats: Vdelta2-negative gammadelta repertoires appeared less diverse and less shared in Malian than Australian children.

Trimming took 5 bases from V and 5 from J, leaving 36 bases between them. Germline V lookup: CDR1 TVYSNPD, CDR2 GDNSRS (reference sequence). The length of the CDR3 is 19 residues. TCRdb called clones anew from the multiplex PCR reads with CATT. The sample includes 90,000 to 95,000 delta-chain clones, roughly 0.9% of them seen just once. Gammadelta T cells were flow-sorted from PBMC into Vgamma9/Vdelta2+ and Vdelta2-negative populations for bulk analysis. With regard to this clone: Its antigen is as yet unknown. TCRdb assigns this DNA the protein of a much larger clone, which departs from its translation at residue 7; this likely reflects a read error, and the protein shown comes from translating the DNA. Other DNA sequences within the sample encode an identical CDR3.

The specimen sequenced was gamma-delta T cells from blood. The chain links TRDV3 to TRDJ1, with TRDD3 as a possible D gene (5 bases). This sequence was found in a pool of human donors (malaria-infected and uninfected, not separated). The CDR3 loop is CAIRAHPELCESATDKLIF. Written as DNA, the CDR3 is TGTGCCATACGTGCTCATCCTGAATTGTGCGAAAGTGCCACTGATAAACTCATCTTT. Variable domain in full (rest from reference TRDV3 and TRDJ1): CDKVTQSSPDQTVASGSEVVLLCTYDTVYSNPDLFWYRIRPDYSFQFVFYGDNSRSEGADFTQGRFSVKHILTQKAFHLVISPVRTEDSATYYCAIRAHPELCESATDKLIFGKGTRVTVEP.